This T cell receptor beta chain was sequenced in a study of monozygotic twins with inflammatory bowel disease. Looked up from germline, CDR1 is SGHAT and CDR2 is FQNNGV. CDR3 size: 18 residues. Each sample had eight separate cDNA synthesis reactions. TCRdb derives one entry per CDR3 protein from the 5' RACE reads, leaving out DNA. Its table lists a few hundred thousand distinct CDR3 sequences. Whole-study findings and limits: Repertoires of patients may have been made more variable by differing immunosuppressive treatments.

Regarding this clonotype: Its specificity is unknown.

V and J are TRBV11-2 and TRBJ2-5; TCRdb gives TRBD1 as the D gene, but with no DNA this cannot be confirmed. This clonotype originated in a human donor with ulcerative colitis or Crohn's disease, or a healthy co-twin of an affected twin (not recorded which). The sequenced sample consisted of blood. The CDR3 region is CASSYYGRDRGQGETQYF.